This entry concerns a single TCR beta chain. Antigen unknown. The PCR employed 60 Vbeta primers together with 13 Jbeta primers. Sequencing used immunoSEQ multiplex PCR; TCRdb keeps in-frame clones, though not all of them. The repertoire holds 110,000 or so clones, about 75% seen once, with 2.9% in the top ten. This sample was included in a study of cytomegalovirus exposure and HLA in healthy donors. Findings and limits, study-wide: Near-uniform donor sequencing depth was presumed by presence/absence analyses.

The CDR3 consists of 15 residues. The germline CDR1 and CDR2 sequences are MNHEY and SVGAGI. J gave up 1 base and V 6 bases, and 8 bases lay outside the gene matches. The genes are TRBV6-5 and TRBJ1-1, with 7 bases aligning to TRBD1. Specimen: PBMCs. This TCR derives from a woman between 40 and 50 years old in good health and CMV-seropositive. The CDR3 DNA is TGTGCCAGCAGAAATACAGGGGTCCAGAACACTGAAGCTTTCTTT. This gives the protein CASRNTGVQNTEAFF.